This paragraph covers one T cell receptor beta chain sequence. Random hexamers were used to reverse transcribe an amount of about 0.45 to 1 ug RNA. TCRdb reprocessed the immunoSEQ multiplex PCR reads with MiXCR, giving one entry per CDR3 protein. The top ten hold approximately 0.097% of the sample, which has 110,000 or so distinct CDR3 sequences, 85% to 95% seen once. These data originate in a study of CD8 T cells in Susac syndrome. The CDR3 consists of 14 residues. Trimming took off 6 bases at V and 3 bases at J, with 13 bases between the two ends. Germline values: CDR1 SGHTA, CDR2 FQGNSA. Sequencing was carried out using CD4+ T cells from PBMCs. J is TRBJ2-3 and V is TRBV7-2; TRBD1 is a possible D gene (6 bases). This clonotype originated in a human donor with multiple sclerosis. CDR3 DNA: TGTGCCAGCAGAAATTTCAGGGGAACAGATACGCAGTATTTT. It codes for CASRNFRGTDTQYF.